This is a list of T cell receptor beta chains from one sample in a study of cytomegalovirus exposure and HLA in healthy donors. Profiling relied on immunoSEQ multiplex PCR, and the TCRdb table lists in-frame clones only, not all of them. The sample table sets out 120,000 to 150,000 clones. Sequencing input: PBMCs. The receptors originated from a woman aged 18-35 years in good health and CMV-seronegative. Each CDR3 is given with its conserved first and last residue. The order of the fields is V gene, D gene, CDR3 length, J gene, CDR3 DNA, CDR3 protein. A D gene is named only where the DNA matches it firmly.

TRBV5-1	-	14	TRBJ2-3	TGCGCCAGCAGCTTGGCGCAGAGCACAGATACGCAGTATTTT	CASSLAQSTDTQYF
TRBV30	TRBD2	16	TRBJ2-1	TGTGCCTGGAGTAGGAGCGGACTAGCTTCCTACAATGAGCAGTTCTTC	CAWSRSGLASYNEQFF
TRBV7-2	-	14	TRBJ1-2	TGTGCCAGCAGCTTTACCCGTTCCCCTAGTGGCTACACCTTC	CASSFTRSPSGYTF
TRBV18	-	14	TRBJ2-2	TGTGCCAGCTCACCACCTCCCGGCACCGGGGAGCTGTTTTTT	CASSPPPGTGELFF
TRBV7-2	-	16	TRBJ1-1	TGTGCCAGCAGTTACAGGGTTGGGGGCACGAACACTGAAGCTTTCTTT	CASSYRVGGTNTEAFF
TRBV6-6	TRBD1	15	TRBJ2-5	TGTGCCAGCAGTTACGAGGGACAGGGCCTCGAGACCCAGTACTTC	CASSYEGQGLETQYF
TRBV15	-	15	TRBJ1-1	TGTGCCACCAGCAGAGGGGACTCGGGAATCACTGAAGCTTTCTTT	CATSRGDSGITEAFF
TRBV30	-	18	TRBJ2-3	TGTGCCTGGAGTGTTACGGGAGCCCTAAAACGAAGCACAGATACGCAGTATTTT	CAWSVTGALKRSTDTQYF
TRBV4-2	-	16	TRBJ2-5	TGTGCCAGCAGCTTTGGGACCAGCGGAGGGGAAGAGACCCAGTACTTC	CASSFGTSGGEETQYF
TRBV5-6	-	14	TRBJ2-1	TGTGCCAGCAGCTTGCGTCGGGAGCTTAATGAGCAGTTCTTC	CASSLRRELNEQFF
TRBV9	-	15	TRBJ1-1	TGTGCCAGCAGCGTAGATGCAGTAAAGAACACTGAAGCTTTCTTT	CASSVDAVKNTEAFF
TRBV9	TRBD2	16	TRBJ2-1	TGTGCCAGCAGCGTACGGGGGCGGGAGGGCCGAAATGAGCAGTTCTTC	CASSVRGREGRNEQFF
TRBV30	-	16	TRBJ2-2	TGTGCCTGGATCCCTGTGGGGGGAGTCGACACCGGGGAGCTGTTTTTT	CAWIPVGGVDTGELFF
TRBV5-1	TRBD2	14	TRBJ2-7	TGCGCCAGCAGCTTCAACGGGGGGGCCTACGAGCAGTACTTC	CASSFNGGAYEQYF
TRBV5-4	-	13	TRBJ2-3	TGTGCCAGCAGCTTGGATGCGGGGGATACGCAGTATTTT	CASSLDAGDTQYF
TRBV18	-	15	TRBJ1-1	TGTGCCAGCTCTGCTAGGACAGTTTCGAACACTGAAGCTTTCTTT	CASSARTVSNTEAFF
TRBV9	TRBD2	15	TRBJ2-1	TGTGCCAGCAGCGTAGAGGCGGGAGCCTACAATGAGCAGTTCTTC	CASSVEAGAYNEQFF
TRBV6-6	TRBD1	14	TRBJ2-2	TGTGCCAGCAGTTCCAGGGGGCAGGCCGGGGAGCTGTTTTTT	CASSSRGQAGELFF
TRBV18	-	16	TRBJ2-1	TGTGCCAGCTCACCACCGGGCGATGTGACGTTGAGTGAGCAGTTCTTC	CASSPPGDVTLSEQFF
TRBV4-1	-	16	TRBJ1-1	TGCGCCAGCAGCCATAACTCTGGACAGAGGAACACTGAAGCTTTCTTT	CASSHNSGQRNTEAFF
TRBV4-1	TRBD2	18	TRBJ2-5	TGCGCCAGCAGCCAAGGGCTAAAGACTAGCGCGTACCAAGAGACCCAGTACTTC	CASSQGLKTSAYQETQYF
TRBV2	-	12	TRBJ1-2	TGTGCCAGCAGTGACCAGGGCGGTGGCTACACCTTC	CASSDQGGGYTF
TRBV9	-	15	TRBJ2-3	TGTGCCAGCAGTTACCCAGGAAGGGGGACAGATACGCAGTATTTT	CASSYPGRGTDTQYF
TRBV10-3	-	12	TRBJ2-1	TGTGCCATCAGTCAGTTGGAGAATGAGCAGTTCTTC	CAISQLENEQFF
TRBV19	-	19	TRBJ1-2	TGTGCCAGTAGTCCCCAGGGATTATCGGGCCCCGAGCCCGGCTATGGCTACACCTTC	CASSPQGLSGPEPGYGYTF
TRBV15	-	15	TRBJ1-3	TGTGCCACCAGCAGAGATGGCGGGGAAGGAAACACCATATATTTT	CATSRDGGEGNTIYF
TRBV19	TRBD2	15	TRBJ2-7	TGTGCCAGTAGTACGCGACTAGCGGGGTCCTACGAGCAGTACTTC	CASSTRLAGSYEQYF
TRBV6-4	TRBD1	13	TRBJ1-2	TGTGCCAGCAGTGAGGGACAGGGGACCGTCTTCACCTTC	CASSEGQGTVFTF
TRBV30	TRBD1	12	TRBJ2-7	TGTGCCTTCGGGACAGGGGGCCACGAGCAGTACTTC	CAFGTGGHEQYF
TRBV14	TRBD2	14	TRBJ2-1	TGTGCCAGCAGCTGGACTAGCGGTAGTGGTGAGCAGTTCTTC	CASSWTSGSGEQFF
TRBV11-2	TRBD2	16	TRBJ2-3	TGTGCCAGCAGCTTAGTGCTAGTAGCGGGGTCAGATACGCAGTATTTT	CASSLVLVAGSDTQYF
TRBV7-9	TRBD2	14	TRBJ2-3	TGTGCCATATTAGCGGCGGGAGAACCAGATACGCAGTATTTT	CAILAAGEPDTQYF
TRBV4-2	-	15	TRBJ1-4	TGTGCCAGCAGCCAAGATTGGACAGCCATTGAAAAACTGTTTTTT	CASSQDWTAIEKLFF